The 24 T cell receptor beta chains in this list originate from one sample, sequenced in a study of molecular identifiers for immune sequencing clone quantification. TCRdb independently ran MiXCR on the PCR reads; one entry per CDR3 protein. The profile covers some 680,000 distinct CDR3 sequences, with about 25% appearing a single time and 0.78% taken by the ten largest. The source material was naive CD8+ T cells from blood, with Jurkat cell RNA spiked in. Subset indicated: FACS-sorted CD8+CD4-CCR7+CD45RA+ naive T cells. These receptors originate from a human donor in good health. Some libraries in this study had Jurkat cell RNA spiked in.

There are a few counts of this clonotype. A read error may explain this, as a much larger clone is one base away. The rearrangement joins TRBV7-2 to TRBJ2-3, with D perhaps TRBD2 (6 bases). V dropped 3 bases and J dropped 5 bases, with 15 bases sitting between them. The CDR3 spans 15 residues. Per the germline V gene, CDR1 is SGHTA and CDR2 is FQGNSA. The CDR3: CASSFYEAGIDTQYF. DNA of the CDR3: TGTGCCAGCAGCTTCTACGAAGCGGGCATAGATACGCAGTATTTT.

On this clonotype: Possible read error: a much larger clone is one base away. This rearrangement joins TRBV19 to TRBJ2-7; D ambiguous. CDR3 length: 13 residues. Germline CDR1 LNHDA, CDR2 SQIVND (reference sequence). The CDR3 DNA is TGTGCCAGTAAGCGTCCGGATAGCTACAAGCAGTACTTC. This codes for CASKRPDSYKQYF. Based on the CDR3 plus reference TRBV19 and TRBJ2-7, the full variable domain is DGGITQSPKYLFRKEGQNVTLSCEQNLNHDAMYWYRQDPGQGLRLIYYSQIVNDFQKGDIAEGYSVSREKKESFPLTVTSAQKNPTAFYLCASKRPDSYKQYFGPGTRLTVT.

This clonotype was seen a handful of times. This chain connects TRBV6-6 to TRBJ1-2, with TRBD1 identical over 12 bases. The V gene's germline CDR1 is MNHNY and CDR2 SVGAGI (reference sequence). CDR3 length: 15 amino acids. V trimming: 6 bases; J trimming: 6 bases; junction bases outside the gene matches: 8. CDR3 residues: CASRGGDRGQDGYTF. In DNA, the CDR3 is TGTGCCAGCAGGGGGGGGGACAGGGGGCAGGATGGCTACACCTTC.

At least ten counts were recorded for this clonotype. This chain connects TRBV6-5 to TRBJ2-7, with TRBD2 matching over 11 bases. Germline-derived CDR1 and CDR2 are MNHEY and SVGAGI. The junction had 7 bases not matched to a gene; V was cut back by 6 bases and J by 6 bases. The CDR3 consists of 14 residues. Here the CDR3 DNA reads TGTGCCAGCAGCCCCTGGACTAGCGGGTCCGAGCAGTACTTC. It specifies CASSPWTSGSEQYF.

This clonotype was observed a few times. The chain recombines TRBV27 with TRBJ2-7, with TRBD1 identical over 10 bases. The CDR3 consists of 15 residues. The V segment lost 4 bases and the J segment 1 base; nucleotides outside the gene matches: 4. CDR1 is MNHEY, CDR2 SMNVEV, per germline (reference sequence). The chain's CDR3 is CASSWGGQGSYEQYF. The CDR3 DNA reads as TGTGCCAGCAGTTGGGGGGGACAGGGGTCCTACGAGCAGTACTTC.

This clonotype was counted at least ten times. The gene calls are TRBV20-1 and TRBJ1-5; weak D call: TRBD1 (6 bases). Trimming pared 4 bases from V and 3 bases from J, leaving 19 bases between. The CDR3 is 16 amino acids. Germline CDR1 and CDR2: DFQATT and SNEGSKA (reference sequence). The CDR3 coding sequence is TGCAGTGCTACCTCTGTCGAGGGGGGTGCCAATCAGCCCCAGCATTTT. The encoded protein is CSATSVEGGANQPQHF.

This clonotype was seen a few times. This chain connects TRBV7-6 to TRBJ2-1, with 8 bases identical to TRBD2. The CDR3 consists of 14 residues. The germline V gene encodes CDR1 SGHVS and CDR2 FNYEAQ. After removal of 4 bases from V and 8 bases from J, the junction contained 7 bases not matched to a gene. CDR3 protein: CASSSGGAFDEQFF. In DNA form, the CDR3 reads TGTGCCAGCAGCTCGGGGGGGGCTTTCGATGAGCAGTTCTTC. The whole variable domain, filled in from reference TRBV7-6 and TRBJ2-1, reads GAGVSQSPRYKVTKRGQDVALRCDPISGHVSLYWYRQALGQGPEFLTYFNYEAQQDKSGLPNDRFSAERPEGSISTLTIQRTEQRDSAMYRCASSSGGAFDEQFFGPGTRLTVL.

This clonotype appeared many times. This sequence joins TRBV5-5 and TRBJ2-7, with D perhaps being TRBD1 or TRBD2 (5 bases each). Germline assignment: CDR1 SGHKS and CDR2 YYEKEE (reference sequence). CDR3 length: 15 amino acids. Deletions cut 4 bases from V and 7 bases from J, with 21 bases between. The CDR3 coding sequence is TGTGCCAGCAGCACGTACCGGGGCGCCCTGGGTGAGCAGTACTTC. Protein: CASSTYRGALGEQYF.

This clonotype occurred many times. The chain carries TRBV7-9 and TRBJ2-3; 8 bases agree with TRBD2. The CDR3 consists of 18 residues. Trimming at V came to 3 bases and at J to 1 base, leaving 12 bases not matched to a gene. From germline, CDR1 is SEHNR and CDR2 FQNEAQ (reference sequence). As DNA, the CDR3 is TGTGCCAGCAGCTTCCTACCGGGACTAGGATCGGGCACAGATACGCAGTATTTT. It specifies CASSFLPGLGSGTDTQYF. The whole variable domain, filled in from reference TRBV7-9 and TRBJ2-3, reads DTGVSQNPRHKITKRGQNVTFRCDPISEHNRLYWYRQTLGQGPEFLTYFQNEAQLEKSRLLSDRFSAERPKGSFSTLEIQRTEQGDSAMYLCASSFLPGLGSGTDTQYFGPGTRLTVL.

The sample holds many counts of this clonotype. V usage is TRBV7-9 and J usage is TRBJ1-1, with 7 bases that match TRBD1. V shed 11 bases, J shed 3 bases, and the junction held 9 bases outside the gene matches. The germline V gene encodes CDR1 SEHNR and CDR2 FQNEAQ (reference sequence). The CDR3 has 13 amino acids. Written as DNA, the CDR3 is TGTGCCTCTGAAGGGGGCGCGGACACTGAAGCTTTCTTT. Translation: CASEGGADTEAFF.

This clonotype was detected ten times or more. The chain combines TRBV6-5 with TRBJ1-1; D gene uncertain. From germline, CDR1 is MNHEY and CDR2 SVGAGI. The ends were cut back, 3 bases at V and 7 bases at J, with 9 bases in the middle. This CDR3 contains 12 residues. CDR3 nucleotides: TGTGCCAGCAGTTATTCGGAGAATGAAGCTTTCTTT. Translation: CASSYSENEAFF.

Note on this clonotype: A much larger clone lies one base from this, so it may be a read error. The chain recombines TRBV23-1 with TRBJ2-5; TRBD2 is a possible D gene (6 bases). TRBV23-1 is assigned to the ORF class and has an uncertain function. The CDR3 spans 13 residues. V was clipped by 8 bases and J by 9 bases, with 19 bases between them. The CDR3 nucleotides read TGCGCCAGCGAGACCCCGCGAGGGGAGGCCCAGTACTTC. Its translation: CASETPRGEAQYF.

This clonotype was observed at least ten times. This chain connects TRBV12-3 or TRBV12-4 to TRBJ2-5; D possibly corresponds to TRBD2 (5 bases). The CDR3 covers 13 residues. Trimming removed 7 bases from V and 3 bases from J, with 12 bases in between. The CDR3 nucleotides read TGTGCCAGCAACCCTACGAGGGAAGAGACCCAGTACTTC. It codes for CASNPTREETQYF.

V usage is TRBV27 and J usage is TRBJ2-1, with 9 bases fitting TRBD2. J lost 7 bases, V lost 4 bases, and 8 bases had no gene match. Germline V gene sequence: CDR1 MNHEY, CDR2 SMNVEV (reference sequence). The CDR3 consists of 15 residues. CDR3 loop: CASSSLAGPGNEQFF. The CDR3 nucleotides are TGTGCCAGCAGTTCGCTAGCGGGGCCGGGAAATGAGCAGTTCTTC.

This clonotype was seen a handful of times. This chain links TRBV7-7 with TRBJ2-2; 13 nucleotides match TRBD2. J was trimmed by 7 bases and V by 5 bases; bases with no gene match: 4. Germline CDR1 and CDR2: SSHAT and FNYEAQ (reference sequence). The CDR3 covers 15 residues. The CDR3 protein is CASSPGLAGLGELFF. The CDR3 nucleotides read TGTGCCAGCAGCCCGGGACTAGCGGGGCTCGGGGAGCTGTTTTTT.

This clonotype was detected ten times or more. The chain recombines TRBV5-6 with TRBJ2-3; D not resolved. The length of the CDR3 is 14 residues. Germline CDR1 reads SGHDT; CDR2 reads YYEEEE. Trimming shortened V by 6 bases and J by 1 base, and 12 bases separated the two germline ends. CDR3 protein: CASTHWARTDTQYF. Written as DNA, the CDR3 is TGTGCCAGCACCCATTGGGCCCGCACAGATACGCAGTATTTT.

This clonotype was seen many times. The chain employs TRBV7-9 and TRBJ2-3; D tentatively fits TRBD1 or TRBD2 (5 bases each). Germline CDR1 SEHNR, CDR2 FQNEAQ (reference sequence). V lost 4 bases and J lost 3, with 11 bases in between. CDR3 length: 14 amino acids. This chain's CDR3 is CASSWGIGTDTQYF. CDR3 nucleotide sequence: TGTGCCAGCAGCTGGGGGATTGGGACAGATACGCAGTATTTT.

This clonotype was seen many times. The chain has TRBV6-2 or TRBV6-3 and TRBJ1-1, with unresolved D. Deletions cut 9 bases from V and 0 bases from J, with 5 bases between. There are 11 residues in the CDR3. Per the germline V gene, CDR1 is MNHEY and CDR2 is SVGEGT. The CDR3 DNA sequence: TGTGCCAGTGCATTGAACACTGAAGCTTTCTTT. This codes for CASALNTEAFF.

The sample holds many counts of this clonotype. As DNA, the CDR3 is TGTGCCAGCAGTCATCAGGGGCAGCCCCAGCATTTT. Residues: CASSHQGQPQHF. The J gene is TRBJ1-5, the V gene TRBV7-9; D is possibly TRBD1 (6 bases). Trimming removed 6 bases at V and 7 bases at J, with 10 bases between. Germline V CDR1 and CDR2: SEHNR, FQNEAQ (reference sequence). CDR3 length equals 12 residues.

This clonotype was recorded only once. The chain combines TRBV6-2 or TRBV6-3 with TRBJ2-3, with 13 bases identical to TRBD2. Unmatched junction bases numbered 16, after V lost 0 bases and J lost 10 bases. This CDR3 has 19 residues. CDR1 is MNHEY and CDR2 is SVGEGT in the germline V gene. CDR3 coding DNA: TGTGCCAGCAGTTACTCTGGACGGACTAGCGGGGGCCTCACAGCTCCGCAGTATTTT. It translates to CASSYSGRTSGGLTAPQYF.

This clonotype has ten or more counts. The chain uses TRBV7-9 and TRBJ2-5; the D gene is possibly TRBD1 (5 bases). The CDR3 totals 15 residues. Germline CDR1 and CDR2: SEHNR and FQNEAQ (reference sequence). V lost 4 bases and J 3 bases, leaving 15 bases between the germline ends. CDR3: CASSSLGQGEETQYF. CDR3 nucleotides: TGTGCCAGCAGCTCACTCGGTCAAGGGGAAGAGACCCAGTACTTC. Combining the CDR3 with reference TRBV7-9 and TRBJ2-5 gives the whole variable domain DTGVSQNPRHKITKRGQNVTFRCDPISEHNRLYWYRQTLGQGPEFLTYFQNEAQLEKSRLLSDRFSAERPKGSFSTLEIQRTEQGDSAMYLCASSSLGQGEETQYFGPGTRLLVL.

As concerns this clonotype: Because it lacks the conserved phenylalanine or tryptophan at the end, this CDR3 is likely a read error. The chain employs TRBV7-2 and TRBJ1-3; D is uncertain. Trimming stripped 3 bases from V and 5 bases from J, with 5 bases between. Germline assignment: CDR1 SGHTA and CDR2 FQGNSA. The CDR3 runs to 12 residues. CDR3 nucleotides: TGTGCCAGCAGCTTCCCCAGAAACACCATATATTCT. It specifies CASSFPRNTIYS.

This clonotype has just a few counts. V and J are TRBV11-2 and TRBJ2-3; 7 nucleotides align to TRBD2. V lost 5 bases to trimming and J lost 2 bases; unmatched junction nucleotides: 10. The CDR3 runs 16 residues. The germline V gene encodes CDR1 SGHAT and CDR2 FQNNGV. CDR3 residues: CASSHPPLAITDTQYF. The DNA of the CDR3 is TGTGCCAGCAGCCATCCCCCACTAGCGATCACAGATACGCAGTATTTT.

This clonotype was detected only a few times. The rearrangement joins TRBV7-9 to TRBJ1-1; no definite D call. From germline, CDR1 is SEHNR and CDR2 FQNEAQ (reference sequence). This CDR3 is built from 16 residues. The germline V and J ends were trimmed by 3 bases and 6 bases, with 20 bases remaining between them. CDR3 nucleotides: TGTGCCAGCAGCTTGTGGGGATACGGCGGCTGGGCTGAAGCTTTCTTT. This gives the protein CASSLWGYGGWAEAFF.